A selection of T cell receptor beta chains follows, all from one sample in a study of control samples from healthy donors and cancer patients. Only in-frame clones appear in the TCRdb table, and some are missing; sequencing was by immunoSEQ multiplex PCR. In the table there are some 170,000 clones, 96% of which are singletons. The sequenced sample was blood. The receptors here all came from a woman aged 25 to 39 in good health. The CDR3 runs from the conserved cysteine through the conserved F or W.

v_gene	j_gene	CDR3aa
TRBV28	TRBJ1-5	CASSLDRGNQPQHF
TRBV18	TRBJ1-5	CASSPTNSNQPQHF
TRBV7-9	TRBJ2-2	CASSSPSAIGTFTGELFF
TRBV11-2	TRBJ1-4	CASSSLRVTNEKLFF
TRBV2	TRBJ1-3	CASSVLILNTIYF
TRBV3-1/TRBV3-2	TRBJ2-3	CASSQPSGLAGEDTQYF
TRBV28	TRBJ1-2	CATRTLLGGGIFFGYTF
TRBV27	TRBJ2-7	CASSQTGGHTSYEQYF
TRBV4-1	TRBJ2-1	CASSQPLDRGWDEQFF
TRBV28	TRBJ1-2	CASTSVGWYGYTF
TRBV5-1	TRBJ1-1	CASSLKGTTEAFF
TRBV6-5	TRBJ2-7	CASRQTRDNRGQYF
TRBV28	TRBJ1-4	CASSSPGSTNEKLFF
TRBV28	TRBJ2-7	CASSLRSGRAYEQYF
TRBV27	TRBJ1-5	CASSHIGGYNQPQHF
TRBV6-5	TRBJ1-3	CASSNQENTIYF
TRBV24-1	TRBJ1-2	CATSDPGYGYTF
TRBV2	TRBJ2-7	CASSALTGTSGRNYEQYF
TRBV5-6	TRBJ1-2	CASSPRTGLYGYTF
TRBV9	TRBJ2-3	CASSGLAGGRSTDTQYF
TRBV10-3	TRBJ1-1	CATSSGLLNTEAFF
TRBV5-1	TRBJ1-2	CASSSTPSGHTSYGYTF
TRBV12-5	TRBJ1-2	CASGLAPGEDGYTF
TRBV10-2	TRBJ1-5	CASSERGGRGSNQPQHF